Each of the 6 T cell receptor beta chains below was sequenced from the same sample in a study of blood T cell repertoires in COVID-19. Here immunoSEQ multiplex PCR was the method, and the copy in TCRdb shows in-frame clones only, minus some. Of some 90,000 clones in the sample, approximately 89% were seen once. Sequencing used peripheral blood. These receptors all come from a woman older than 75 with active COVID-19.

CDR3 nucleotides: TGTGCCAGCAGTTCAACCTGGACTAGCCAGTGGAATGAGCAGTTCTTC. Amino acid sequence: CASSSTWTSQWNEQFF. The chain combines TRBV6-5 with TRBJ2-1; TRBD2 aligns across 8 bases. Trimming removed 4 bases from V and 7 bases from J; junction bases left unmatched: 12. The CDR3 sequence is 16 residues long. CDR1 MNHEY and CDR2 SVGAGI come from the germline V gene.

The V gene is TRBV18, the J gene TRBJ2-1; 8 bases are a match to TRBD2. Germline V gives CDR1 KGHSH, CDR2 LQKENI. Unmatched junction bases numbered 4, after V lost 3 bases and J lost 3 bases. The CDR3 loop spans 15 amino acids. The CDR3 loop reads CASSPLAGFYNEQFF. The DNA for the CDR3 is TGTGCCAGCTCACCCCTAGCGGGCTTCTACAATGAGCAGTTCTTC.

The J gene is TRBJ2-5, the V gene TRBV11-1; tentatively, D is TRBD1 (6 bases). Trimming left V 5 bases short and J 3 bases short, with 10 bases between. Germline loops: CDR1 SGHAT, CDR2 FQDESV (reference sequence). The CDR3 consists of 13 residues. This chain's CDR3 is CASSIGQKETQYF. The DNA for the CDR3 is TGTGCCAGCAGCATCGGACAGAAAGAGACCCAGTACTTC. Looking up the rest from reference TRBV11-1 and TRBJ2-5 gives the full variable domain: EAEVAQSPRYKITEKSQAVAFWCDPISGHATLYWYRQILGQGPELLVQFQDESVVDDSQLPKDRFSAERLKGVDSTLKIQPAELGDSAMYLCASSIGQKETQYFGPGTRLLVL.

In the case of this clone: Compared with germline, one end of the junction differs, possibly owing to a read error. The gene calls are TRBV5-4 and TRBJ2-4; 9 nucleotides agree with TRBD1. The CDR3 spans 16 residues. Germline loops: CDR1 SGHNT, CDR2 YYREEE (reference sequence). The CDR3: CASSMGQGVAKNIQYF. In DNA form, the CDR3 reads TGTGCCAGCAGCATGGGACAGGGAGTAGCCAAAAACATTCAGTACTTT.

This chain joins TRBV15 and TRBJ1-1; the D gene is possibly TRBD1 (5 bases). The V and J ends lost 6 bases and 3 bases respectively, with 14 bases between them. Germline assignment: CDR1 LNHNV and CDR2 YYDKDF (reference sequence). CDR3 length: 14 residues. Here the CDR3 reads CATSAQGIHTEAFF. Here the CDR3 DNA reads TGTGCCACCAGTGCCCAGGGAATACACACTGAAGCTTTCTTT.

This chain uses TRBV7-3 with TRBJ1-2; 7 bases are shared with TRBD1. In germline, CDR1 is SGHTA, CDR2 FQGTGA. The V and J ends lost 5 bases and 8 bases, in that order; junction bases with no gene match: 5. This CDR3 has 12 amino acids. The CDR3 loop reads CASSDQGGGYTF. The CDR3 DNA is TGTGCCAGCAGCGACCAGGGGGGAGGCTACACCTTC.